The clone carrying this T cell receptor beta chain was seen repeatedly, ten times or more. What it binds is not known. This entry is derived from a study of T-cell reconstitution after alpha-beta-depleted transplantation in children. Study-wide results and limits: T cells produced anew were the main source of T-cell counts and diversity one year after transplant. Day-60 TCRbeta diversity that was high in some patients was derived from surviving recipient T cells and thymic progenitors.

J gave up 8 bases and V 4 bases, and 10 bases lay outside the gene matches. Germline V gene lookup returns CDR1 MNHNS and CDR2 SASEGT. This CDR3 is built from 15 residues. Molecular barcoding with unique molecular identifiers was used for the TCRbeta library. MiXCR was run by TCRdb on the PCR reads, yielding one entry per CDR3 protein. The sample lists roughly 240,000 distinct CDR3 sequences; around 8% were seen once. This receptor was obtained from a male patient under 18 who had a stem cell transplant for acute lymphoblastic leukemia, so the T cells may come from the graft donor. V gene TRBV6-1 combines with J gene TRBJ1-4, with 7 bases matching TRBD1. Sequences were derived from PBMCs, mostly from graft donor cells, sampled 180 days after TCRalphabeta/CD19-depleted stem cell transplant. CDR3 in DNA: TGTGCCAGCAGTGGACAACAGGGGCTGCCCGAAAAACTGTTTTTT. It specifies CASSGQQGLPEKLFF.